Detailed here is one TCR beta chain. These data originate in a study of T cells in Graves' hyperthyroidism and ophthalmopathy. CDR1 and CDR2 from the germline V gene are LNHDA and SQIVND (reference sequence). The CDR3 is 12 residues long. Trimming removed 6 bases from V and 3 bases from J; junction bases left unmatched: 2. Authors of the study amplified TCR beta CDR3 regions from RNA transcripts. HTBI primers were the set used in a first-round RT-PCR of the TCR CDR3. TCRdb reprocessed the multiplex PCR reads with MiXCR, giving one entry per CDR3 protein. The sample carries around 400,000 distinct CDR3 sequences, 15% to 19% recorded once.

Source material: blood. This TCR was sampled from a woman aged 18 to 35 with Graves' hyperthyroidism that later progressed to Graves' ophthalmopathy. V and J are TRBV19 and TRBJ2-7; 7 nucleotides line up with TRBD2. CDR3 DNA: TGTGCCAGTAGGCCTAGCGGCTACGAGCAGTACTTC. Amino acid sequence: CASRPSGYEQYF.